Sequencing of this T cell receptor (beta chain) was carried out in a study of vaccination effects on CD4 cells after COVID-19. Findings and caveats of the study: Early timepoints after infection were absent, and convalescent patients were few in the study. Only a single clone (1 of 255 vaccine-induced clones in healthy vaccinees) cross-reacted with common cold coronaviruses.

The protocol was immunoSEQ multiplex PCR, while the TCRdb copy is restricted to in-frame clones and leaves out a portion. The sample has tens of thousands of clones; around 70% are singletons. With respect to this clone: The antigen is not known.

Antigen-specific CD4+ T cell clonotypes were called by their expansion after viral peptide-pool culture in ViraFEST. CD4+ T cells were isolated after around 10 days of culture. Either the mRNA-1273 or the BNT162b2 vaccine was given to participants as two doses. J was trimmed by 8 bases and V by 2 bases; bases with no gene match: 8. CDR3 size: 13 residues. Germline values: CDR1 GTSNPN, CDR2 SVGIG (reference sequence). This clonotype originated in a human donor who received a COVID-19 vaccine. The material was CD4+ T cells from PBMCs cultured with HCoV-229E spike peptides, obtained after COVID-19 vaccination. The gene calls are TRBV30 and TRBJ1-2; 7 bases are shared with TRBD1. The CDR3 here is CAWSSQGFGGYTF. CDR3 nucleotide sequence: TGTGCCTGGAGTTCACAGGGGTTCGGGGGCTACACCTTC.